The rows below give T cell receptor beta chains drawn from one sample of a study of PD-L1 blockade in urothelial cancer. Generated by immunoSEQ multiplex PCR, the TCRdb table keeps only in-frame clones and is missing some. The sample includes about 38,000 clones, 86% of them seen just once. The sequenced sample was PBMCs, obtained around atezolizumab (anti-PD-L1) treatment. The receptors come from a man aged 55 to 70 with urothelial cancer. CDR3s include the opening cysteine and the closing phenylalanine or tryptophan. A D gene is named only where the DNA matches it firmly. Not every row has a clone size; where given, it reads once, few, many or a size class.

d_gene | j_gene | v_gene | abundance | CDR3nt | CDR3aa
. | TRBJ1-1 | TRBV7-9 | . | TGTGCCAGCAGCTTTACTGCGGGGAACACTGAAGCTTTCTTT | CASSFTAGNTEAFF
TRBD1 | TRBJ2-2 | TRBV6-6 | . | TGTGCCAGCAGCCCGGGACAGGCGAACACCGGGGAGCTGTTTTTT | CASSPGQANTGELFF
. | TRBJ2-1 | TRBV6-5 | . | TGTGCCAGCAGTTACGATGCGGGAAACAACAATGAGCAGTTCTTC | CASSYDAGNNNEQFF
TRBD1 | TRBJ1-6 | TRBV5-6 | few | TGTGCCAGCAGCTTACCGGGACAGGGGAATTCACCCCTCCACTTT | CASSLPGQGNSPLHF
. | TRBJ1-5 | TRBV2 | . | TGTGCCAGCAGTTCTTTCGTTGGCAATCAGCCCCAGCATTTT | CASSSFVGNQPQHF
TRBD1 | TRBJ2-7 | TRBV18 | once | TGTGCCAGCTCAATTCAGCCGGGACAGGGCTCCTACGAGCAGTACTTC | CASSIQPGQGSYEQYF
. | TRBJ1-1 | TRBV7-6 | . | TGTGCCAGCCGGGGTCGAGGGTCCGAAGCTTTCTTT | CASRGRGSEAFF
. | TRBJ1-2 | TRBV18 | . | TGTGCCAGCTCATCCAAACTTCAACAGGGAGCTAACTATGGCTACACCTTC | CASSSKLQQGANYGYTF
. | TRBJ2-1 | TRBV6-1 | few | TGTGCCAGCAGTGACCAGGATGGGCAGTACAATGAGCAGTTCTTC | CASSDQDGQYNEQFF
TRBD1 | TRBJ1-2 | TRBV5-4 | . | TGTGCCAGCAGTTGGGACAGGGGATATGGCTACACCTTC | CASSWDRGYGYTF
. | TRBJ1-2 | TRBV19 | . | TGTGCCAGTAGTATGAAACTTAACTATGGCTACACCTTC | CASSMKLNYGYTF
TRBD1 | TRBJ1-6 | TRBV5-4 | few | TGTGCCAGCAGCTTGGGGGCAGGGGGCGATAATTCACCCCTCCACTTT | CASSLGAGGDNSPLHF
TRBD1 | TRBJ1-6 | TRBV18 | . | TGTGCCAGCTCGTCGGGACAGGGAGATTCACCCCTCCACTTT | CASSSGQGDSPLHF
TRBD1 | TRBJ1-1 | TRBV9 | . | TGTGCCAGCAGCGTGGGGACAGGGATTCGTTCGACTGAAGCTTTCTTT | CASSVGTGIRSTEAFF
. | TRBJ2-5 | TRBV2 | . | TGTGCCAGCAGTCAGCGACGGGGGTTGTCAGAGACCCAGTACTTC | CASSQRRGLSETQYF
. | TRBJ1-3 | TRBV9 | . | TGTGCCAGCAGCGTAGGGGGCGGCGGTTCTGGAAACACCATATATTTT | CASSVGGGGSGNTIYF
TRBD1 | TRBJ1-1 | TRBV5-1 | . | TGCGCCAGCAGCTTGTATGGCAGGGGGACGACTGAAGCTTTCTTT | CASSLYGRGTTEAFF
TRBD1 | TRBJ2-5 | TRBV5-1 | . | TGCGCCAGTTCCGGGACAGGCCAAGAGACCCAGTACTTC | CASSGTGQETQYF
TRBD2 | TRBJ2-7 | TRBV28 | . | TGTGCCAGCAGGGGGCCTAGCGGGGTCATAATTCCCTACGAGCAGTACTTC | CASRGPSGVIIPYEQYF
TRBD2 | TRBJ2-3 | TRBV7-6 | . | TGTGCCAGCAGGTCCGGGACTAGCGGAGGGGCAGATACGCAGTATTTT | CASRSGTSGGADTQYF
TRBD1 | TRBJ1-1 | TRBV2 | . | TGTGCCAGCGGACGGGACAGCGCCACTGAAGCTTTCTTT | CASGRDSATEAFF
. | TRBJ2-7 | TRBV6-6 | . | TGTGCCAGCAGTTTCAAAGACCTGACAAACTCCTACGAGCAGTACTTC | CASSFKDLTNSYEQYF
TRBD1 | TRBJ1-2 | TRBV5-1 | few | TGCGCCAGCAGCCCGGGACAGCCCGTCTACACCTTC | CASSPGQPVYTF
TRBD2 | TRBJ2-2 | TRBV15 | . | TGTGCCACCAGCCCCCCCGCGGGGGCCGGGGAGCTGTTTTTT | CATSPPAGAGELFF
. | TRBJ1-5 | TRBV2 | . | TGTGCCAGCAGTCCTGAGAATCAGCCCCAGCATTTT | CASSPENQPQHF
TRBD1 | TRBJ2-7 | TRBV2 | . | TGTGCCAGCAGTGACGGAGGACAGGGGATGGAGGAGCAGTACTTC | CASSDGGQGMEEQYF
TRBD1 | TRBJ1-3 | TRBV15 | . | TGTGCCACCAGCAGAGACCCAGGGGGCTCTGGAAACACCATATATTTT | CATSRDPGGSGNTIYF
TRBD1 | TRBJ1-6 | TRBV27 | . | TGTGCCAGCAGATCCCGGACAGGTTGGAATTCACCCCTCCACTTT | CASRSRTGWNSPLHF
TRBD1 | TRBJ1-3 | TRBV30 | . | TGTGCCTGGAGTGTGCGGACAGGCCTCTCTGGAAACACCATATATTTT | CAWSVRTGLSGNTIYF
TRBD2 | TRBJ2-1 | TRBV2 | . | TGTGCCAGCAGTGAGCAGATAGCGGGAGGGTTTCTCGTGCAGTTCTTC | CASSEQIAGGFLVQFF
TRBD2 | TRBJ2-1 | TRBV5-1 | . | TGCGCCAGCAGCTTGGAACTAGCGGGGGTCAATGAGCAGTTCTTC | CASSLELAGVNEQFF
. | TRBJ2-3 | TRBV5-1 | . | TGCGCCAGCGGGGGCAGTGGGGGGGCCCCAGATACGCAGTATTTT | CASGGSGGAPDTQYF
TRBD2 | TRBJ2-5 | TRBV19 | . | TGTGCCAGTAGTATCCGGACTAGCGGGGGGGCCGGTCTAGAAGAGACCCAGTACTTC | CASSIRTSGGAGLEETQYF
TRBD1 | TRBJ2-5 | TRBV29-1 | . | TGCAGCTATACCCATCTGGGACAGGGAAGGACCCAGTACTTC | CSYTHLGQGRTQYF
TRBD2 | TRBJ2-5 | TRBV19 | once | TGTGCCAGTAGTATAAGTGGACTAGCGGGAACCTACCAAGAGACCCAGTACTTC | CASSISGLAGTYQETQYF
. | TRBJ2-7 | TRBV18 | . | TGTGCCAGCTCACCCGAGCGGCGAGGGTTGGGCGAGCAGTACTTC | CASSPERRGLGEQYF
TRBD1 | TRBJ1-2 | TRBV5-4 | . | TGTGCCAGCAGCTTGGGGGGGACAGGGGTGTGCACCTTC | CASSLGGTGVCTF
. | TRBJ1-1 | TRBV18 | . | TGTGCCAGCTCACATCCAGGGCCGAACACTGAAGCTTTCTTT | CASSHPGPNTEAFF
TRBD2 | TRBJ2-3 | TRBV2 | . | TGTGCCGTAAAGAATAGGCTAGCGGGCCCAGATACGCAGTATTTT | CAVKNRLAGPDTQYF
. | TRBJ2-3 | TRBV9 | . | TGTGCCAGCAGCGTACTCGCCCGGGGAGGCACAGATACGCAGTATTTT | CASSVLARGGTDTQYF
TRBD2 | TRBJ2-7 | TRBV18 | . | TGTGCCAGCTCACCACCGGTCGGGGGGTTTTCCGAGCAGTACTTC | CASSPPVGGFSEQYF
TRBD2 | TRBJ2-1 | TRBV19 | . | TGTGCCAGTACTCAAGCGGGAGCGTACAATGAGCAGTTCTTC | CASTQAGAYNEQFF
TRBD1 | TRBJ2-6 | TRBV7-3 | . | TGTGCCAGCAGCTTATCCAGGACAGGGGCTACCTCTGGGGCCAACGTCCTGACTTTC | CASSLSRTGATSGANVLTF
. | TRBJ2-3 | TRBV9 | . | TGTGCCAGCAGCGTAGCGCGGCAAGATACGCAGTATTTT | CASSVARQDTQYF
. | TRBJ2-2 | TRBV7-9 | . | TGTGCCAGCAGGCAAGCGACAGGGAACACCGGGGAGCTGTTTTTT | CASRQATGNTGELFF
TRBD1 | TRBJ1-1 | TRBV4-3 | once | TGCGCCAGCAGCCAAGAAGGGACAGGGGGATTTGAAGCTTTCTTT | CASSQEGTGGFEAFF
TRBD1 | TRBJ1-1 | TRBV28 | . | TGTGCCAGCAGGACAGGGGAGAACACTGAAGCTTTCTTT | CASRTGENTEAFF
TRBD2 | TRBJ2-1 | TRBV5-4 | . | TGTGCCAGCAGCTTGAGGCTAGCGGCGTACAATGAGCAGTTCTTC | CASSLRLAAYNEQFF
TRBD1 | TRBJ2-1 | TRBV29-1 | . | TGCAGCGTACCGGGACAGAGCGTAGTCAATGAGCAGTTCTTC | CSVPGQSVVNEQFF
. | TRBJ2-7 | TRBV19 | . | TGTGCCAGTAGCGTGACAGTCTCCTACGAGCAGTACTTC | CASSVTVSYEQYF
TRBD1 | TRBJ2-7 | TRBV14 | . | TGTGCCAGCAGCCAAGCTACAGGGGTTTCTGGCGAGCAGTACTTC | CASSQATGVSGEQYF
TRBD2 | TRBJ2-7 | TRBV14 | few | TGTGCCAGCAGCCAAGATCCAGCGGGAGTAAGCGAGCAGTACTTC | CASSQDPAGVSEQYF
. | TRBJ2-3 | TRBV19 | once | TGTGCCAGTAGTATTACAGGGCCGAGCACAGATACGCAGTATTTT | CASSITGPSTDTQYF
TRBD1 | TRBJ1-1 | TRBV5-6 | few | TGTGCCAGCAGCGACTCTCCCGGGACAGGGTGGACTGAAGCTTTCTTT | CASSDSPGTGWTEAFF
. | TRBJ1-5 | TRBV28 | once | TGTGCCAGCAGTTTAACCCAGGGGATGGGCAATCAGCCCCAGCATTTT | CASSLTQGMGNQPQHF